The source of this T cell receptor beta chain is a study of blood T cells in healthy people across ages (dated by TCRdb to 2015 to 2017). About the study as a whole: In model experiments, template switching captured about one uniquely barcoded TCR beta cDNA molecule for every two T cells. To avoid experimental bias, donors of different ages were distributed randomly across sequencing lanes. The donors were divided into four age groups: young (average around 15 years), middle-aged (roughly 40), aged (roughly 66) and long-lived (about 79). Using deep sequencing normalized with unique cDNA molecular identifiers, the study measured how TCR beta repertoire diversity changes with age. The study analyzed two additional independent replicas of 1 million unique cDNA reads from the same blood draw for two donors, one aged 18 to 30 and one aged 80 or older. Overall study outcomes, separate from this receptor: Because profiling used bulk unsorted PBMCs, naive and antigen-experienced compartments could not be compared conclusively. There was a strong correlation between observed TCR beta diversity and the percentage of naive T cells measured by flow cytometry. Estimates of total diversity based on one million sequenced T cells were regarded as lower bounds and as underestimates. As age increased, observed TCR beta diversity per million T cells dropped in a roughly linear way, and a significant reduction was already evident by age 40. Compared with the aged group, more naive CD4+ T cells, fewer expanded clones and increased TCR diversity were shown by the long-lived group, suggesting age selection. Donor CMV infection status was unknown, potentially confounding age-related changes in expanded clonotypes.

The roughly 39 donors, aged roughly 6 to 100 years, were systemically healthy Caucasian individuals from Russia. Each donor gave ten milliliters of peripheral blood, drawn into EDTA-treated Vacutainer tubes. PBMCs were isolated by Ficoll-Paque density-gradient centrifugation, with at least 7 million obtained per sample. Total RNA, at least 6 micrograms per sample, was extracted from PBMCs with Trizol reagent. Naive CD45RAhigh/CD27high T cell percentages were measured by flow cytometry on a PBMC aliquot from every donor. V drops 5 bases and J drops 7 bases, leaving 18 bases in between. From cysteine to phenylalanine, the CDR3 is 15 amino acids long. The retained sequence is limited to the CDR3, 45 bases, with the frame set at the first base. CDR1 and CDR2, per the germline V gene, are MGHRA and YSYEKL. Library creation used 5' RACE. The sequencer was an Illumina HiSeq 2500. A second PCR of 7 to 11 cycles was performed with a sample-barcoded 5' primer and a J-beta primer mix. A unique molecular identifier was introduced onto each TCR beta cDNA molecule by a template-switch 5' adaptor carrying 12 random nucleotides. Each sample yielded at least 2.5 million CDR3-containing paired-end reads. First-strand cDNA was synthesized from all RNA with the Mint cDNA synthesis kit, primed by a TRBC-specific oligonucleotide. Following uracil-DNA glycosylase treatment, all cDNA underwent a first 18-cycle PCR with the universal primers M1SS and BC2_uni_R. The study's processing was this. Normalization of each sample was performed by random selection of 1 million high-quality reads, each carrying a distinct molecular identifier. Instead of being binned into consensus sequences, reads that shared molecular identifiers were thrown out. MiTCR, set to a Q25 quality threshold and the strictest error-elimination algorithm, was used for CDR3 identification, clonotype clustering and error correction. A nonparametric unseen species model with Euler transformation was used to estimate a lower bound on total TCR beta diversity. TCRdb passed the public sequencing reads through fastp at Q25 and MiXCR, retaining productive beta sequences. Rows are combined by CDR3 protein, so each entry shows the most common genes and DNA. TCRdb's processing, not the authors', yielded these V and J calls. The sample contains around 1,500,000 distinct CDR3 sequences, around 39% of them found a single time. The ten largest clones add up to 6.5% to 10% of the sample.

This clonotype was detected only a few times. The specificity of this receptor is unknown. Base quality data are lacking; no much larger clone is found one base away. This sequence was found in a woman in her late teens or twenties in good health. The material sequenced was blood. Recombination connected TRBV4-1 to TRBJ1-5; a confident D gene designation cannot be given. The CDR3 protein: CASSSFPSTRQPQHF. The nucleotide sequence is TGCGCCAGCAGCTCATTTCCATCGACAAGGCAGCCCCAGCATTTT.